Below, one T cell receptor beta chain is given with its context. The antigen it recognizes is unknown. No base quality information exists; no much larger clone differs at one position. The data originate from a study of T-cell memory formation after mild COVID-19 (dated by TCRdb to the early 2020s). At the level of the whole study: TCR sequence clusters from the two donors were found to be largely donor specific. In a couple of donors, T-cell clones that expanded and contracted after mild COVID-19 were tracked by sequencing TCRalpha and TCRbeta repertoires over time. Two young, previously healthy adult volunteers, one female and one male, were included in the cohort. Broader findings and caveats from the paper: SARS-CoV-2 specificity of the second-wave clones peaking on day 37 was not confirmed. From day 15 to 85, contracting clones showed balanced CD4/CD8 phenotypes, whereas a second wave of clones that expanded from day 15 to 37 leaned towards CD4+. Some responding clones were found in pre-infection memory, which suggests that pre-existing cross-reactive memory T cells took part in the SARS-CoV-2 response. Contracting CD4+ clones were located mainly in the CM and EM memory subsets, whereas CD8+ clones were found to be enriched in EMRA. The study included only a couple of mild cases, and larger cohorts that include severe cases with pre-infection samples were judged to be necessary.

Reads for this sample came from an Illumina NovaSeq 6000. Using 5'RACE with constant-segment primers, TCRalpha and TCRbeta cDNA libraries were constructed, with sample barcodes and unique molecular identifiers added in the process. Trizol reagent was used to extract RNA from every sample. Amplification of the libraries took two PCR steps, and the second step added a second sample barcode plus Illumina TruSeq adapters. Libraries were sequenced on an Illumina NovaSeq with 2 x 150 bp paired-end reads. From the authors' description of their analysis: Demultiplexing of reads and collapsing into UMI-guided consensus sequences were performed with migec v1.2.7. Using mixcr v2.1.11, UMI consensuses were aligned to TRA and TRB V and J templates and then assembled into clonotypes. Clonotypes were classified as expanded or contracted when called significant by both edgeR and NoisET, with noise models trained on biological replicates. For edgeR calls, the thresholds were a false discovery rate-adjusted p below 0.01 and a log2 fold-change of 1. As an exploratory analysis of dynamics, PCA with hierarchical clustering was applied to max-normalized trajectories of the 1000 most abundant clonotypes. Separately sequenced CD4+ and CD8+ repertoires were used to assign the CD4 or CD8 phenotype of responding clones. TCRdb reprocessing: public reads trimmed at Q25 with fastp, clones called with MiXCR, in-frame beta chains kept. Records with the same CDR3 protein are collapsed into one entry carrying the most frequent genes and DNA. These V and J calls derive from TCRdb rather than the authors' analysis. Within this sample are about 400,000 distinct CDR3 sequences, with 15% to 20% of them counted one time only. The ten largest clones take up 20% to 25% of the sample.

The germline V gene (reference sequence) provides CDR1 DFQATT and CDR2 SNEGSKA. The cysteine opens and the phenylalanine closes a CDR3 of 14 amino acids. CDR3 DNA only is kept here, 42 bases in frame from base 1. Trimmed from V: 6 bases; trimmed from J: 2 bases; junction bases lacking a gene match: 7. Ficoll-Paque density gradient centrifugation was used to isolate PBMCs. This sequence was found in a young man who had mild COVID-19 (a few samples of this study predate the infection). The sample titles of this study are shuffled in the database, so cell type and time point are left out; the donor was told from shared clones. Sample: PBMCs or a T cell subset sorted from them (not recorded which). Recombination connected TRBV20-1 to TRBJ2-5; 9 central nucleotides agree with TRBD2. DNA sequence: TGCAGTGCCTCCGGGACTAGCTCTCAAGAGACCCAGTACTTC. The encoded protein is CSASGTSSQETQYF.